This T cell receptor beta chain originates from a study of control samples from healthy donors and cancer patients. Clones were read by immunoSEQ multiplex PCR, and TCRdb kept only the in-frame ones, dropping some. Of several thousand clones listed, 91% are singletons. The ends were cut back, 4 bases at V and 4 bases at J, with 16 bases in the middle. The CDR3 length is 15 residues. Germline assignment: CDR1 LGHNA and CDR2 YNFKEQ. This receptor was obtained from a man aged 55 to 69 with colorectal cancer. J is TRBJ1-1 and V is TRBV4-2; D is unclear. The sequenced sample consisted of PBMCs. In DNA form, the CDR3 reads TGTGCCAGCAGCCTCCAACCGGGAACTAGCACTGAAGCTTTCTTT. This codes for CASSLQPGTSTEAFF.